The sequence of this TCR beta chain was determined in a study of cytomegalovirus exposure and HLA in healthy donors. Notes on this clone: Its antigen is not identified.

Regarding the study as a whole: There were some public TCRs occurring in many donors, but most TCR sequences were rare. A later analysis found TCR association rates differed by HLA locus, highest for DRB1 and lowest for HLA-C.

The ends were cut back, 1 base at V and 0 bases at J, with 12 bases in the middle. From germline, CDR1 is LGHNA and CDR2 YSLEER. The CDR3 has 17 amino acids. PCR employed 60 Vbeta and 13 Jbeta primers. Profiled with immunoSEQ multiplex PCR; TCRdb holds only in-frame clones, not every one. The sample lists about 120,000 clones, about three quarters occurring once. The clonotype comes from a woman in her thirties or forties in good health and CMV-seropositive. This chain links TRBV4-3 with TRBJ2-2, with D possibly being TRBD1 (6 bases). The source material was PBMCs. The CDR3 protein is CASSQGPGHSNTGELFF. CDR3 in DNA: TGCGCCAGCAGCCAAGGACCGGGACACTCGAACACCGGGGAGCTGTTTTTT.